This entry features one T cell receptor (beta chain) sequence. There are 13 residues in the CDR3. From germline, CDR1 is SNHLY and CDR2 FYNNEI. V was trimmed by 7 bases and J by 3 bases, leaving 10 bases between them. Sequencing used immunoSEQ multiplex PCR; TCRdb keeps in-frame clones, though not all of them. The sample shows 350,000 to 550,000 clones, roughly nine tenths of them seen only once. This record comes from a study of blood T cell repertoires in COVID-19. In the study overall: Acute-phase and convalescent COVID-19 samples originated in the United States, Italy and Spain.

This receptor was identified in a woman between 18 and 29 years old with acute COVID-19. The J gene is TRBJ2-1, the V gene TRBV2; possibly TRBD2 for D (5 bases). The sample consisted of PBMCs or T cells enriched from blood (not recorded which). The CDR3 sequence: CASTSGNYNEQFF. The CDR3 DNA reads as TGTGCCAGCACCTCCGGGAACTACAATGAGCAGTTCTTC. Using reference TRBV2 and TRBJ2-1 for the parts outside the CDR3, the full variable domain is EPEVTQTPSHQVTQMGQEVILRCVPISNHLYFYWYRQILGQKVEFLVSFYNNEISEKSEIFDDQFSVERPDGSNFTLKIRSTKLEDSAMYFCASTSGNYNEQFFGPGTRLTVL.